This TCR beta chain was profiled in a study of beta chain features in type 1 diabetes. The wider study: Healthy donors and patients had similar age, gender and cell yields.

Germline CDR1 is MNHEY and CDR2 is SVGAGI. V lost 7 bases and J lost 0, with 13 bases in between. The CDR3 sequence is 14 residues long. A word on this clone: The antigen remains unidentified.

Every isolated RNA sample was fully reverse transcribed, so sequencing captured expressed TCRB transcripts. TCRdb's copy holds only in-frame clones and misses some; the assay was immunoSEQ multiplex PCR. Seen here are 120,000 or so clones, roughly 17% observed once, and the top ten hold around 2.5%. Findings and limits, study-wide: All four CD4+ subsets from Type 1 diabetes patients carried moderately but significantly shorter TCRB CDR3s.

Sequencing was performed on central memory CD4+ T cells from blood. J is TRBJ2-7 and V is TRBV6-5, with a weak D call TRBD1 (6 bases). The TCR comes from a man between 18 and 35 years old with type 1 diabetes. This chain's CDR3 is CASMGTLSSYEQYF. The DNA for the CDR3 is TGTGCCAGCATGGGGACACTAAGCTCCTACGAGCAGTACTTC.